This is a list of T cell receptor beta chains from one sample in a study of vaccination effects on CD4 cells after COVID-19. The antigens for these receptors are not known. This table comes from immunoSEQ multiplex PCR, and its TCRdb copy is limited to in-frame clones, with some not included. The sample yields approximately 26,000 clones, 69% seen once. Here the sequenced sample was CD4+ T cells from PBMCs cultured with SARS-CoV-2 spike peptides, taken before COVID-19 vaccination. These receptors all stem from a human donor who had a prior SARS-CoV-2 infection. Both conserved end residues are part of each CDR3. D genes are given only for firm matches. A clone size is listed for some rows: how often the clone was seen (once, few, many), or a class if it is expanded.

cdr3_aa: CASSVSQINYEQYF; cdr3_nt: TGTGCCAGCAGTGTGTCTCAGATTAACTACGAGCAGTACTTC; j_call: TRBJ2-7; d_call: .; clone_size: few; v_call: TRBV2
cdr3_aa: CASSSYYEQYF; cdr3_nt: TGTGCCAGCAGTAGCTACTACGAGCAGTACTTC; j_call: TRBJ2-7; d_call: .; clone_size: .; v_call: TRBV6-5
cdr3_aa: CASSGRRQGIAGNTIYF; cdr3_nt: TGTGCCAGCAGCGGACGCCGACAGGGGATCGCTGGAAACACCATATATTTT; j_call: TRBJ1-3; d_call: TRBD1; clone_size: .; v_call: TRBV9
cdr3_aa: CASSRQANYGYTF; cdr3_nt: TGTGCCAGCAGTCGACAGGCGAACTATGGCTACACCTTC; j_call: TRBJ1-2; d_call: .; clone_size: .; v_call: TRBV6-2/TRBV6-3
cdr3_aa: CATSDGTGIEQPQHF; cdr3_nt: TGTGCCACCAGTGATGGGACAGGGATTGAACAGCCCCAGCATTTT; j_call: TRBJ1-5; d_call: TRBD1; clone_size: .; v_call: TRBV24-1
cdr3_aa: CATVDRGGLDGYTF; cdr3_nt: TGTGCCACCGTGGACAGGGGAGGCCTAGATGGCTACACCTTC; j_call: TRBJ1-2; d_call: TRBD1; clone_size: .; v_call: TRBV19
cdr3_aa: CASGLWQGATGQPQHF; cdr3_nt: TGTGCTAGTGGCCTGTGGCAGGGGGCGACGGGGCAGCCCCAGCATTTT; j_call: TRBJ1-5; d_call: TRBD1; clone_size: .; v_call: TRBV12-5
cdr3_aa: CATRLLGGRDTEAFF; cdr3_nt: TGTGCCACCCGGCTGCTAGGGGGGCGGGACACTGAAGCTTTCTTT; j_call: TRBJ1-1; d_call: .; clone_size: once; v_call: TRBV7-9
cdr3_aa: CAWSPTNYGYTF; cdr3_nt: TGTGCCTGGAGTCCCACCAACTATGGCTACACCTTC; j_call: TRBJ1-2; d_call: .; clone_size: .; v_call: TRBV30
cdr3_aa: CASSPKWQPQHF; cdr3_nt: TGTGCCAGCAGTCCAAAGTGGCAGCCCCAGCATTTT; j_call: TRBJ1-5; d_call: .; clone_size: few; v_call: TRBV12-3/TRBV12-4
cdr3_aa: CASSRGNRQLSYEQYF; cdr3_nt: TGTGCCAGCAGTCGGGGGAACAGGCAGCTCTCCTACGAGCAGTACTTC; j_call: TRBJ2-7; d_call: .; clone_size: few; v_call: TRBV25-1
cdr3_aa: CASSTDSPSNQPQHF; cdr3_nt: TGTGCCAGCAGTACCGACAGTCCTAGCAATCAGCCCCAGCATTTT; j_call: TRBJ1-5; d_call: .; clone_size: .; v_call: TRBV2
cdr3_aa: CASRPGTGSYEQYF; cdr3_nt: TGTGCCAGCAGACCCGGGACAGGGTCGTACGAGCAGTACTTC; j_call: TRBJ2-7; d_call: TRBD1; clone_size: .; v_call: TRBV6-5
cdr3_aa: CASSLEGAGEKLFF; cdr3_nt: TGCGCCAGCAGCTTGGAGGGGGCTGGTGAAAAACTGTTTTTT; j_call: TRBJ1-4; d_call: TRBD1; clone_size: .; v_call: TRBV5-1
cdr3_aa: CASSFSGGGQPQHF; cdr3_nt: TGTGCCAGCAGCTTCTCAGGGGGCGGTCAGCCCCAGCATTTT; j_call: TRBJ1-5; d_call: TRBD1; clone_size: few; v_call: TRBV11-2
cdr3_aa: CASSYAPGANVLTF; cdr3_nt: TGTGCCAGCAGCTACGCCCCAGGGGCCAACGTCCTGACTTTC; j_call: TRBJ2-6; d_call: .; clone_size: .; v_call: TRBV7-3
cdr3_aa: CAWSVQGSVYF; cdr3_nt: TGTGCCTGGAGTGTTCAGGGATCAGTGTACTTC; j_call: TRBJ2-7; d_call: .; clone_size: few; v_call: TRBV30
cdr3_aa: CASSLGLAGVYEQYF; cdr3_nt: TGTGCCAGCAGCCTGGGACTAGCGGGAGTCTACGAGCAGTACTTC; j_call: TRBJ2-7; d_call: TRBD2; clone_size: few; v_call: TRBV3-1/TRBV3-2
cdr3_aa: CASRPSGSSGNTIYF; cdr3_nt: TGTGCCAGCAGACCCAGCGGAAGCTCTGGAAACACCATATATTTT; j_call: TRBJ1-3; d_call: .; clone_size: few; v_call: TRBV14
cdr3_aa: CASGRAEYGYTF; cdr3_nt: TGTGCCAGCGGGAGGGCAGAATATGGCTACACCTTC; j_call: TRBJ1-2; d_call: .; clone_size: .; v_call: TRBV28
cdr3_aa: CASSLDRGVYEQYF; cdr3_nt: TGTGCCAGCAGCTTAGATCGGGGGGTGTACGAGCAGTACTTC; j_call: TRBJ2-7; d_call: TRBD2; clone_size: medium-sized; v_call: TRBV11-3
cdr3_aa: CASSFDGLAGGPIADTQYF; cdr3_nt: TGTGCCAGCAGTTTCGACGGCCTTGCGGGAGGGCCTATCGCAGATACGCAGTATTTT; j_call: TRBJ2-3; d_call: TRBD2; clone_size: few; v_call: TRBV28
cdr3_aa: CASSFFAGANVLTF; cdr3_nt: TGCGCCAGCAGCTTTTTCGCTGGGGCCAACGTCCTGACTTTC; j_call: TRBJ2-6; d_call: .; clone_size: few; v_call: TRBV5-1
cdr3_aa: CASSTYGLGYEQFF; cdr3_nt: TGTGCCAGCAGTACCTACGGCCTCGGGTATGAGCAGTTCTTC; j_call: TRBJ2-1; d_call: .; clone_size: .; v_call: TRBV13
cdr3_aa: CASSPPGQGAKSYNEQFF; cdr3_nt: TGTGCCAGCAGCCCCCCGGGACAGGGGGCGAAGTCCTACAATGAGCAGTTCTTC; j_call: TRBJ2-1; d_call: TRBD1; clone_size: .; v_call: TRBV9
cdr3_aa: CASSLGTPMITDTQYF; cdr3_nt: TGTGCCAGCAGCTTGGGGACTCCCATGATCACAGATACGCAGTATTTT; j_call: TRBJ2-3; d_call: .; clone_size: .; v_call: TRBV5-4
cdr3_aa: CASTEGLPENYGYTF; cdr3_nt: TGTGCCAGCACCGAGGGACTTCCTGAGAACTATGGCTACACCTTC; j_call: TRBJ1-2; d_call: .; clone_size: .; v_call: TRBV6-5
cdr3_aa: CASSKTRGNEKLFF; cdr3_nt: TGTGCCAGCAGCAAAACCCGGGGGAATGAAAAACTGTTTTTT; j_call: TRBJ1-4; d_call: .; clone_size: few; v_call: TRBV5-5
cdr3_aa: CASRGQGKAAFF; cdr3_nt: TGCGCCAGCAGGGGGCAGGGGAAAGCGGCTTTCTTT; j_call: TRBJ1-1; d_call: .; clone_size: .; v_call: TRBV5-1
cdr3_aa: CASSLAGGEETQYF; cdr3_nt: TGTGCCAGCAGCTTAGCCGGGGGGGAAGAGACCCAGTACTTC; j_call: TRBJ2-5; d_call: TRBD2; clone_size: .; v_call: TRBV7-2
cdr3_aa: CASSLGNTDTQYF; cdr3_nt: TGTGCCAGCAGTTTGGGGAACACAGATACGCAGTATTTT; j_call: TRBJ2-3; d_call: .; clone_size: .; v_call: TRBV27
cdr3_aa: CASSYSPQGHYGYTF; cdr3_nt: TGTGCCAGCAGTTACTCACCACAGGGCCACTATGGCTACACCTTC; j_call: TRBJ1-2; d_call: .; clone_size: .; v_call: TRBV6-2/TRBV6-3
cdr3_aa: CATSEYQETQYF; cdr3_nt: TGTGCCACCTCAGAGTACCAAGAGACCCAGTACTTC; j_call: TRBJ2-5; d_call: .; clone_size: .; v_call: TRBV10-3
cdr3_aa: CASSEVVRGLSPLHF; cdr3_nt: TGTGCCAGCAGTGAAGTAGTCAGGGGTCTTTCACCCCTCCACTTT; j_call: TRBJ1-6; d_call: .; clone_size: few; v_call: TRBV6-1
cdr3_aa: CATSRDRTVGNTIYF; cdr3_nt: TGTGCCACCAGCAGAGATCGGACAGTTGGAAACACCATATATTTT; j_call: TRBJ1-3; d_call: .; clone_size: .; v_call: TRBV15
cdr3_aa: CASSSLGRGETQYF; cdr3_nt: TGCGCCAGCAGCTCTCTCGGACGCGGGGAGACCCAGTACTTC; j_call: TRBJ2-5; d_call: .; clone_size: .; v_call: TRBV5-1
cdr3_aa: CASSPDFPGGPNEKLFF; cdr3_nt: TGTGCCAGCAGCCCGGACTTCCCGGGCGGCCCTAATGAAAAACTGTTTTTT; j_call: TRBJ1-4; d_call: .; clone_size: .; v_call: TRBV5-6
cdr3_aa: CATLSGDNYGYTF; cdr3_nt: TGTGCCACACTATCAGGGGACAACTATGGCTACACCTTC; j_call: TRBJ1-2; d_call: .; clone_size: .; v_call: TRBV4-2
cdr3_aa: CASSIYLGQGAQPQHF; cdr3_nt: TGTGCCAGTAGTATATATCTGGGACAGGGGGCCCAGCCCCAGCATTTT; j_call: TRBJ1-5; d_call: TRBD1; clone_size: .; v_call: TRBV19
cdr3_aa: CASSIQGGSNQPQHF; cdr3_nt: TGTGCCAGCAGTATACAGGGGGGCAGCAATCAGCCCCAGCATTTT; j_call: TRBJ1-5; d_call: TRBD1; clone_size: .; v_call: TRBV6-6
cdr3_aa: CASSPPGVRQGHNEQFF; cdr3_nt: TGTGCCAGCAGTCCCCCGGGGGTGAGACAGGGCCACAATGAGCAGTTCTTC; j_call: TRBJ2-1; d_call: .; clone_size: .; v_call: TRBV28
cdr3_aa: CATSDLRAGGYNEQFF; cdr3_nt: TGTGCCACCAGTGATTTGAGGGCAGGGGGGTACAATGAGCAGTTCTTC; j_call: TRBJ2-1; d_call: .; clone_size: .; v_call: TRBV24-1
cdr3_aa: CASSTQTGGADGYTF; cdr3_nt: TGTGCCAGCAGCACTCAGACAGGGGGCGCCGATGGCTACACCTTC; j_call: TRBJ1-2; d_call: TRBD1; clone_size: .; v_call: TRBV7-2
cdr3_aa: CASSLSYGLAVISYEQYF; cdr3_nt: TGTGCCAGCAGCTTAAGCTACGGACTAGCGGTAATTTCCTACGAGCAGTACTTC; j_call: TRBJ2-7; d_call: TRBD2; clone_size: .; v_call: TRBV7-8
cdr3_aa: CASAPAGSNQPQHF; cdr3_nt: TGTGCCAGCGCCCCGGCGGGTAGCAATCAGCCCCAGCATTTT; j_call: TRBJ1-5; d_call: .; clone_size: few; v_call: TRBV2
cdr3_aa: CASSPDRRHGYTF; cdr3_nt: TGTGCCAGCAGCCCCGACAGGCGGCATGGCTACACCTTC; j_call: TRBJ1-2; d_call: .; clone_size: .; v_call: TRBV13